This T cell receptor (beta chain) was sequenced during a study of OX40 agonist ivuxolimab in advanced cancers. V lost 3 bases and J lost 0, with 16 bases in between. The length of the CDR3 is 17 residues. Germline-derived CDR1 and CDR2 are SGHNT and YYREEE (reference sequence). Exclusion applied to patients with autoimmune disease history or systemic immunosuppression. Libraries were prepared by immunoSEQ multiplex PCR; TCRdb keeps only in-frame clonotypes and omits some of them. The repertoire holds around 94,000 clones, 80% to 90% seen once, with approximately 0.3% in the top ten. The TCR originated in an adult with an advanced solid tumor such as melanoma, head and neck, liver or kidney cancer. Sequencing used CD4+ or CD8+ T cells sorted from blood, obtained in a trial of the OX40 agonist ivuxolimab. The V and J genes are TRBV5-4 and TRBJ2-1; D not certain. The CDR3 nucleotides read TGTGCCAGCAGCTACCCCGCTGAAGGAAGCTCCTACAATGAGCAGTTCTTC. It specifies CASSYPAEGSSYNEQFF.